Each of the 24 T cell receptor beta chains below was sequenced from the same sample in a study of control samples from healthy donors and cancer patients. Repertoires were generated with immunoSEQ multiplex PCR, while TCRdb's copy carries only in-frame clones and drops some. The sample contains 150,000 to 200,000 clones, around 90% of which appear only once. Material: blood. The receptor source for this set is a man in his late teens or twenties in good health.

Note on this clone: Different DNA sequences within this sample yield the same CDR3. This rearrangement joins TRBV5-6 to TRBJ1-4; D remains unclear. V was pared by 1 base and J by 0 bases, with 4 bases between. The CDR3 is 14 residues long. Per the germline V gene, CDR1 is SGHDT and CDR2 is YYEEEE. The CDR3 is CASSLLATNEKLFF. In nucleotides, the CDR3 is TGTGCCAGCAGCTTGTTAGCAACTAATGAAAAACTGTTTTTT.

Concerning this clone itself: Other nucleotide sequences in the sample specify the same CDR3. The V gene is TRBV9, the J gene TRBJ1-1; no firm D call. The germline gives CDR1 SGDLS, CDR2 YYNGEE. V gave up 0 bases and J gave up 2 bases, with 5 bases separating them. The CDR3 runs 13 residues. The CDR3 is CASSVGSNTEAFF. As DNA, the CDR3 is TGTGCCAGCAGCGTAGGGTCCAACACTGAAGCTTTCTTT. The full variable domain, its missing parts supplied by reference TRBV9 and TRBJ1-1, is DSGVTQTPKHLITATGQRVTLRCSPRSGDLSVYWYQQSLDQGLQFLIQYYNGEERAKGNILERFSAQQFPDLHSELNLSSLELGDSALYFCASSVGSNTEAFFGQGTRLTVV.

This rearrangement joins TRBV7-9 to TRBJ1-1; TRBD1 is a possible D gene (5 bases). V lost 3 bases and J 8 bases, leaving 10 bases between the germline ends. Germline V gene data show CDR1 as SEHNR and CDR2 as FQNEAQ (reference sequence). This CDR3 spans 12 amino acids. The CDR3 reads CASSFGAAEAFF. The DNA of the CDR3 is TGTGCCAGCAGCTTTGGGGCCGCCGAAGCTTTCTTT.

In its sample, this clone was seen a few times. V usage is TRBV19 and J usage is TRBJ2-2, with 8 positions matching TRBD2. CDR1 is LNHDA and CDR2 is SQIVND in the germline V gene (reference sequence). The length of the CDR3 is 17 residues. The trim removed 5 bases at V and 2 bases at J, leaving 10 bases unmatched. CDR3 nucleotide sequence: TGTGCCAGTAGTCCTTCGCGGGGGGCCGGTAACACCGGGGAGCTGTTTTTT. This codes for CASSPSRGAGNTGELFF. The complete variable domain, with remaining parts taken from reference TRBV19 and TRBJ2-2, reads DGGITQSPKYLFRKEGQNVTLSCEQNLNHDAMYWYRQDPGQGLRLIYYSQIVNDFQKGDIAEGYSVSREKKESFPLTVTSAQKNPTAFYLCASSPSRGAGNTGELFFGEGSRLTVL.

This clone was detected ten times or more. The rearrangement uses TRBV7-9 and TRBJ2-7; possibly TRBD1 for D (6 bases). CDR3 length: 14 amino acids. Germline loops: CDR1 SEHNR, CDR2 FQNEAQ (reference sequence). Trimming removed 3 bases at V and 0 bases at J, with 9 bases between. This CDR3 reads CASSFGTLSYEQYF. The CDR3 DNA is TGTGCCAGCAGCTTTGGGACACTCTCCTACGAGCAGTACTTC.

This chain joins TRBV6-6 and TRBJ2-2; tentatively, D is TRBD2 (6 bases). V was clipped by 6 bases and J by 0 bases, with 29 bases between them. Germline values: CDR1 MNHNY, CDR2 SVGAGI (reference sequence). CDR3 length: 21 amino acids. The CDR3 region has the DNA TGTGCCAGCAGCTCCTACTATTCGTTCCCCGGCAGCGGGCCGAACACCGGGGAGCTGTTTTTT. This gives the protein CASSSYYSFPGSGPNTGELFF.

The chain joins TRBV27 to TRBJ2-5, with D hard to call. This CDR3 region has 13 residues. Germline V gene lookup returns CDR1 MNHEY and CDR2 SMNVEV (reference sequence). Trimming stripped 3 bases from V and 7 bases from J, with 12 bases between. The CDR3 nucleotides read TGTGCCAGCAGTTTTAATAAGGGCCTGACCCAGTACTTC. As protein: CASSFNKGLTQYF.

V is TRBV27 and J is TRBJ1-4; D remains unclear. Germline CDR1 MNHEY, CDR2 SMNVEV (reference sequence). Trimming removed 7 bases from V and 8 bases from J, with 20 bases in between. The CDR3 length is 15 residues. This CDR3 is CASITHLSPGEKLFF. In DNA, the CDR3 is TGTGCCAGCATCACCCACCTATCCCCGGGGGAAAAACTGTTTTTT. The full variable domain, with the rest looked up from reference TRBV27 and TRBJ1-4, is EAQVTQNPRYLITVTGKKLTVTCSQNMNHEYMSWYRQDPGLGLRQIYYSMNVEVTDKGDVPEGYKVSRKEKRNFPLILESPSPNQTSLYFCASITHLSPGEKLFFGSGTQLSVL.

The rearrangement links TRBV11-1 to TRBJ1-2; TRBD1 is a possible D gene (5 bases). CDR3 length: 14 amino acids. Trimming shortened V by 3 bases and J by 0 bases, and 8 bases separated the two germline ends. Germline lookup yields CDR1 SGHAT and CDR2 FQDESV (reference sequence). CDR3 in amino acids: CASSLRGANYGYTF. In nucleotides, the CDR3 is TGTGCCAGCAGCTTGCGGGGGGCTAACTATGGCTACACCTTC.

This sequence joins TRBV28 and TRBJ2-5; D uncertain. CDR1 MDHEN and CDR2 SYDVKM come from the germline V gene. The CDR3 loop spans 17 amino acids. V lost 4 bases to trimming and J lost 2 bases, with 20 bases between them. CDR3 region: CASSWPMGPKGQETQYF. DNA of the CDR3: TGTGCCAGCAGTTGGCCTATGGGCCCCAAAGGTCAAGAGACCCAGTACTTC. Full variable domain (missing parts from reference TRBV28 and TRBJ2-5): DVKVTQSSRYLVKRTGEKVFLECVQDMDHENMFWYRQDPGLGLRLIYFSYDVKMKEKGDIPEGYSVSREKKERFSLILESASTNQTSMYLCASSWPMGPKGQETQYFGPGTRLLVL.

This clone appeared once. The genes are TRBV7-8 and TRBJ2-3; D possibly matches TRBD1 or TRBD2 (6 bases each). Trimming removed 2 bases from V and 4 bases from J, with 16 bases in between. Germline CDR1 and CDR2: SGHVS and FQNEAQ. CDR3 length: 16 residues. Here the CDR3 reads CASSLTLGGGADTQYF. The CDR3 nucleotides are TGTGCCAGCAGCTTAACACTCGGAGGGGGTGCAGATACGCAGTATTTT. Supplemented by reference TRBV7-8 and TRBJ2-3, the full variable domain reads GAGVSQSPRYKVAKRGQDVALRCDPISGHVSLFWYQQALGQGPEFLTYFQNEAQLDKSGLPSDRFFAERPEGSVSTLKIQRTQQEDSAVYLCASSLTLGGGADTQYFGPGTRLTVL.

The chain has TRBV29-1 and TRBJ1-4, with no clear D. Trimming removed 7 bases from V and 5 bases from J, with 11 bases in between. Germline loops: CDR1 SQVTM, CDR2 ANQGSEA. This CDR3 comprises 12 residues. The CDR3: CSASRENEKLFF. The CDR3 DNA follows: TGCAGCGCTTCTCGGGAAAATGAAAAACTGTTTTTT.

This chain connects TRBV28 to TRBJ2-7; D could derive from TRBD1 or TRBD2 (5 bases each). The germline CDR1 and CDR2 sequences are MDHEN and SYDVKM. This CDR3 is built from 14 residues. V was cut by 2 bases and J by 12 bases, with 20 bases left in between. For the CDR3, the DNA is TGTGCCAGCAGTTTACGGGGCACAGGCCGGACGTGGTACTTC. As protein: CASSLRGTGRTWYF.

The CDR3 region has the DNA TGTGCCAGCTCACCCCTCCGACAGGAGACCCAGTACTTC. Protein product: CASSPLRQETQYF. The chain uses TRBV18 and TRBJ2-5, with D perhaps matching TRBD1 (5 bases). Trimming left V 3 bases short and J 5 bases short, with 10 bases between. Germline V CDR1 and CDR2: KGHSH, LQKENI. The CDR3 extends over 13 amino acids.

V usage is TRBV6-5 and J usage is TRBJ2-7; no definite D call. From germline, CDR1 is MNHEY and CDR2 SVGAGI. V lost 9 bases and J lost 1, with 13 bases in between. The CDR3 is 13 residues long. The chain's CDR3 is CASRSGLSYEQYF. In DNA, the CDR3 is TGTGCCAGTAGATCAGGTTTATCCTACGAGCAGTACTTC.

The chain couples TRBV12-3 or TRBV12-4 to TRBJ2-1, with D perhaps matching TRBD1 or TRBD2 (6 bases each). The germline V and J ends were trimmed by 3 bases and 9 bases, with 12 bases remaining between them. This CDR3 comprises 13 residues. The CDR3, as DNA: TGTGCCAGCAGTTTCCGGGGGCAGGCTGAGCAGTTCTTC. Translating it yields CASSFRGQAEQFF.

The chain recombines TRBV28 with TRBJ2-3, with 7 bases lining up with TRBD1. Germline-derived CDR1 and CDR2 are MDHEN and SYDVKM. The CDR3 is made up of 15 amino acids. The trim removed 5 bases at V and 3 bases at J, leaving 8 bases unmatched. In DNA form, the CDR3 reads TGTGCCAGCAGTAAACCTGGCAGGGGGACAGATACGCAGTATTTT. This sequence encodes CASSKPGRGTDTQYF.

This clone was detected only a few times. This rearrangement joins TRBV7-2 to TRBJ2-7, with a weak D call TRBD2 (7 bases). This CDR3 has 15 amino acids. Between the trimmed V and J ends, which lost 1 base and 5 bases, there was a span of 15 bases. Germline V gene lookup returns CDR1 SGHTA and CDR2 FQGNSA. CDR3 sequence (DNA): TGTGCCAGCAGCTTAGAAACAGGGAGGGTCCACGAGCAGTACTTC. It specifies CASSLETGRVHEQYF.

In its sample, this clone was seen once. The chain uses TRBV14 and TRBJ2-2; TRBD1 matches at 7 bases. The CDR3 totals 15 residues. The germline V gene encodes CDR1 SGHDN and CDR2 FVKESK. Germline trimming cut 3 bases from V and 7 bases from J; bases unmatched to any gene: 8. The CDR3 DNA is TGTGCCAGCAGCCAGAGACGGACAGGTATCGGGGAGCTGTTTTTT. It encodes CASSQRRTGIGELFF.

The rearrangement uses TRBV30 and TRBJ1-1, with a tentative D call TRBD1 (5 bases). The CDR3 consists of 13 residues. V was pared by 0 bases and J by 3 bases, with 8 bases between. Germline CDR1 and CDR2: GTSNPN and SVGIG (reference sequence). The CDR3 loop is CAWSVGVYTEAFF. In DNA form, the CDR3 reads TGTGCCTGGAGTGTAGGGGTATACACTGAAGCTTTCTTT.

This clone came up once. The chain is built from TRBV6-1 and TRBJ1-2; D call uncertain. Trimming removed 2 bases at V and 4 bases at J, with 8 bases between. The CDR3 spans 13 residues. Germline-derived CDR1 and CDR2 are MNHNS and SASEGT. CDR3 coding DNA: TGTGCCAGCAGTGAATACCGGATCTATGGCTACACCTTC. Translating gives CASSEYRIYGYTF.

The chain has TRBV2 and TRBJ1-3; D unresolved. Trimming took off 2 bases at V and 0 bases at J, with 17 bases between the two ends. The length of the CDR3 is 18 residues. Germline V lookup: CDR1 SNHLY, CDR2 FYNNEI. CDR3 coding DNA: TGTGCCAGCAGTGAAAACCTTCTCATCCTCCTCTCTGGAAACACCATATATTTT. It is translated as CASSENLLILLSGNTIYF.

V gene TRBV2 combines with J gene TRBJ2-1; weak D call: TRBD1 (5 bases). Germline CDR1 SNHLY, CDR2 FYNNEI. The CDR3 has 14 amino acids. V was trimmed by 4 bases and J by 5 bases, leaving 12 bases between them. The CDR3 sequence is CASSAQVGDNEQFF. CDR3 in DNA: TGTGCCAGCAGTGCACAGGTGGGTGACAATGAGCAGTTCTTC.

This clone has just one count. The J gene is TRBJ2-2, the V gene TRBV5-1; D gene unclear. Germline CDR1 SGHRS, CDR2 YFSETQ. The CDR3 contains 13 residues. V lost 4 bases to trimming and J lost 0 bases, with 4 bases between them. CDR3 nucleotides: TGCGCCAGCAGCCAAACGAACACCGGGGAGCTGTTTTTT. Protein sequence: CASSQTNTGELFF.